The entry below gives a single T cell receptor beta chain sequence along with its context. What it binds is unknown. This sample was taken from a study of CD8+CD57+ T cells in acquired aplastic anemia. About the study: Sorting CD4+ and CD8+ cells gave DNA averaging about 3.2 ug. General observations from the study: With respect to CD8+ Simpson's diversity, patients and controls did not differ significantly. Both patients and controls carried the same twenty-nine CD8+ CDR3 sequences.

CDR1 LNHNV and CDR2 YYDKDF come from the germline V gene (reference sequence). The CDR3 consists of 18 residues. V was clipped by 3 bases and J by 9 bases; unmatched bases: 17. For CDR3 and TCR beta VDJ profiling, genomic DNA was the template used. MiXCR, run by TCRdb on the reads, gives a single entry per CDR3 protein. The sample gives roughly 250,000 distinct CDR3 sequences, more than 40% of which show up once; roughly 8% is in the top ten. Sequencing involved patients with CD8+CD57+ cell expansion previously shown by flow cytometry. Sequencing was done on a sample of sorted CD4+, CD8+, or CD8+CD57+ T cells (not recorded which) from PBMCs. The TCR was taken from a human donor with aplastic anemia. The rearrangement links TRBV15 to TRBJ1-6; 7 bases are shared with TRBD1. In nucleotides, the CDR3 is TGTGCCACCAGCAGCGACCGGACAGGCGGAGGTTGGGGTTCACCCCTCCACTTT. It encodes CATSSDRTGGGWGSPLHF.